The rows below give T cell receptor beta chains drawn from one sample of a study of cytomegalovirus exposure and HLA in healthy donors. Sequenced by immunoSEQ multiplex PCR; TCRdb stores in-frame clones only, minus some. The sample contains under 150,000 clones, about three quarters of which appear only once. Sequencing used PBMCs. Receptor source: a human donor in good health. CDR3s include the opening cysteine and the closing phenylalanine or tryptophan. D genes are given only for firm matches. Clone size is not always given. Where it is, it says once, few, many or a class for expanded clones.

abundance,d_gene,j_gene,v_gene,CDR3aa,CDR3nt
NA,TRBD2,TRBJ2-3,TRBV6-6,CASSSVAGDEDTQYF,TGTGCCAGCAGTTCAGTAGCGGGGGACGAGGATACGCAGTATTTT
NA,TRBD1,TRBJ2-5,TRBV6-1,CASRGDRGRKTQYF,TGTGCCAGCAGGGGGGACAGGGGAAGGAAGACCCAGTACTTC
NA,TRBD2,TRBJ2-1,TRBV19,CATRAGTRSREQFF,TGTGCCACCCGCGCCGGGACTAGGTCCCGAGAGCAGTTCTTC
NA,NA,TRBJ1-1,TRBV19,CASRQAGWGANTEAFF,TGTGCCAGTAGACAAGCGGGTTGGGGAGCCAACACTGAAGCTTTCTTT
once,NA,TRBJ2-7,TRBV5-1,CASSSNYEQYF,TGCGCCAGCAGCTCAAACTACGAGCAGTACTTC
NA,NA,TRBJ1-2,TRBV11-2,CASSRTGNYGYTF,TGTGCCAGCAGCCGAACAGGGAACTATGGCTACACCTTC
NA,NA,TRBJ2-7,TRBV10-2,CASRNRVPPYEQYF,TGCGCCAGCAGAAACAGGGTTCCCCCCTACGAGCAGTACTTC
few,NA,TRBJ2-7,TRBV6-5,CASSLGQHYEQYF,TGTGCCAGCAGCCTGGGACAACACTACGAGCAGTACTTC
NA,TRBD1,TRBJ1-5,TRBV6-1,CASTPGQGNQPQHF,TGTGCCAGCACCCCGGGACAGGGGAATCAGCCCCAGCATTTT
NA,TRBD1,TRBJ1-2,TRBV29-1,CSAPNDRDVAYGYTF,TGCAGCGCGCCAAATGACAGGGACGTGGCCTATGGCTACACCTTC